The 5 T cell receptor beta chains listed next were all sequenced from one sample in a study of tissue T cells after allogeneic stem cell transplantation. Here immunoSEQ multiplex PCR was the method, and the copy in TCRdb shows in-frame clones only, minus some. Of some 25,000 clones listed, 73% are singletons. The sequences come from tissue from the ileum, collected at autopsy. The receptors shown here come from a female donor older than 55 with lung cancer.

V usage is TRBV19 and J usage is TRBJ1-3, with D maybe TRBD1 (5 bases). Trimming removed 7 bases at V and 2 bases at J, with 12 bases between. CDR1 and CDR2 from the germline V gene are LNHDA and SQIVND (reference sequence). The CDR3 has 14 amino acids. CDR3 in amino acids: CASNTRGAGNTIYF. The CDR3 bases are TGTGCCAGTAATACGAGGGGTGCTGGAAACACCATATATTTT.

Only a few counts were recorded for this clone. This chain links TRBV10-3 with TRBJ1-1; 8 nucleotides match TRBD1. Germline V CDR1 and CDR2: ENHRY, SYGVKD. The length of the CDR3 is 13 residues. V lost 5 bases, J lost 5 bases, and 4 bases stayed unmatched. CDR3 bases: TGTGCCATCAGTCCAGGGGGCGCGACTGAAGCTTTCTTT. It is translated as CAISPGGATEAFF.

The chain employs TRBV24-1 and TRBJ1-2; tentative D call: TRBD1 (6 bases). The V gene's germline CDR1 is KGHDR and CDR2 SFDVKD. The CDR3 runs to 15 residues. Trimming pared 7 bases from V and 2 bases from J, leaving 16 bases between. The CDR3 bases are TGTGCCACCAGGGACGGGGGGGCTAGGAACTATGGCTACACCTTC. It specifies CATRDGGARNYGYTF.

This clone was recorded only once. The V gene is TRBV5-6, the J gene TRBJ1-6; the D gene is possibly TRBD1 (5 bases). V lost 0 bases and J lost 0, with 16 bases in between. Germline lookup yields CDR1 SGHDT and CDR2 YYEEEE. The CDR3 contains 19 residues. CDR3 sequence (DNA): TGTGCCAGCAGCTTGGTCGGGGACCCGATAAGCTCCTATAATTCACCCCTCCACTTT. Amino acids: CASSLVGDPISSYNSPLHF.

The J gene is TRBJ1-6, the V gene TRBV3-1 (or the pseudogene TRBV3-2), with D tentatively TRBD1 (6 bases). CDR1 and CDR2 from the germline V gene are LGHDT and YNNKEL (reference sequence). The CDR3 has 14 residues. Trimming removed 4 bases from V and 5 bases from J, with 9 bases in between. The CDR3 coding sequence is TGTGCCAGCAGCCTAGGACAGAATAATTCACCCCTCCACTTT. Protein sequence: CASSLGQNNSPLHF.